What follows is one T cell receptor (beta chain) and its context. Produced via immunoSEQ multiplex PCR; TCRdb's table is partial and in-frame only. This repertoire shows roughly 490,000 clones, 76% found once; its top ten account for about an eighth. These data belong to a study of shared clonotypes between healthy human individuals. Trimming took 8 bases from V and 9 from J, leaving 11 bases between them. The CDR3 sequence is 11 residues long. Per the germline V gene, CDR1 is WNHNN and CDR2 is SYGVQD (reference sequence). The clonotype comes from a woman aged 40 to 50 in good health. Some clones in this sample may be carry-over from other donors' samples. The specimen was PBMCs. The V gene is TRBV10-1, the J gene TRBJ2-4; D perhaps matches TRBD2 (6 bases). The CDR3 DNA is TGCGCCAGCGGGGACTGGAGCATTCAGTACTTC. Protein sequence: CASGDWSIQYF.